A single sample is the source of the 11 T cell receptor beta chains below, sequenced in a study of shared clonotypes between healthy human individuals. Method: immunoSEQ multiplex PCR; TCRdb's copy keeps in-frame clones and lacks some. Of roughly 480,000 clones detected, roughly 85% appear once; the ten largest clones hold around 12%. The sequencing input was PBMCs. These TCRs come from a woman aged 40 to 49 in good health. Some clones in this sample may be carry-over from other donors' samples.

The chain uses TRBV11-2 and TRBJ2-1; unclear D gene. Trimming pared 1 base from V and 9 bases from J, leaving 10 bases between. The CDR3 extends over 13 amino acids. The germline gives CDR1 SGHAT, CDR2 FQNNGV. The CDR3 protein is CASSLVRLGEQFF. Here the CDR3 DNA reads TGTGCCAGCAGCTTAGTGAGGTTGGGTGAGCAGTTCTTC.

This clone was observed at least ten times. At one of its ends the junction is not consistent with the germline gene, which may arise from a read error. The rearrangement uses TRBV6-1 and TRBJ2-2; a weak D match, TRBD1 (8 bases). This CDR3 has 15 amino acids. Germline assignment: CDR1 MNHNS and CDR2 SASEGT. The CDR3 DNA reads TGTGCCAGCAGTCCGGGACAGGAGTCACCGGGGGGGCTGTTTTTT. It encodes CASSPGQESPGGLFF.

The rearrangement links TRBV7-2 to TRBJ2-5; D remains ambiguous. V was trimmed by 5 bases and J by 1 base, leaving 8 bases between them. The germline V gene encodes CDR1 SGHTA and CDR2 FQGNSA. This CDR3 is 13 amino acids long. The CDR3 nucleotides read TGTGCCAGCAGCCGGAAGTCCCAAGAGACCCAGTACTTC. It specifies CASSRKSQETQYF.

The chain uses TRBV7-9 and TRBJ2-3; 8 bases fit TRBD1. V shed 3 bases and J 2 bases; nucleotides not matched to a gene: 16. The CDR3 is 19 residues long. CDR1 is SEHNR and CDR2 is FQNEAQ in the germline V gene (reference sequence). CDR3 protein: CASSFGQGAPRPNTDTQYF. The CDR3 DNA reads TGTGCCAGCAGCTTCGGCCAGGGGGCACCAAGACCCAACACAGATACGCAGTATTTT.

The J gene is TRBJ1-5, the V gene TRBV6-1, with D possibly matching TRBD1 (6 bases). V lost 6 bases to trimming and J lost 4 bases, with 10 bases between them. The germline CDR1 and CDR2 sequences are MNHNS and SASEGT. This CDR3 region has 13 residues. CDR3 nucleotide sequence: TGTGCCAGCAGCCAAGACAGGAATCAGCCCCAGCATTTT. Translated: CASSQDRNQPQHF.

This chain uses TRBV5-1 with TRBJ2-2, with 9 bases that match TRBD2. The germline V gene has CDR1 SGHRS and CDR2 YFSETQ. There are 15 residues in the CDR3. V was clipped by 4 bases and J by 5 bases; unmatched bases: 6. The CDR3: CASSTTSGRTGELFF. The CDR3, as DNA: TGCGCCAGCAGCACTACTAGCGGGCGGACCGGGGAGCTGTTTTTT.

This rearrangement joins TRBV5-1 to TRBJ2-1; D may be TRBD1 (6 bases). Germline CDR1 is SGHRS and CDR2 is YFSETQ. V lost 0 bases to trimming and J lost 7 bases, with 8 bases between them. The CDR3 consists of 13 residues. The CDR3, as DNA: TGCGCCAGCAGCTTGGGGGGGCTGAATGAGCAGTTCTTC. Protein: CASSLGGLNEQFF.

The CDR3 DNA reads TGTGCCAGCAGCGCGACACCCCCCTCTGGGGCCAACGTCCTGACTTTC. Amino acid sequence: CASSATPPSGANVLTF. This chain links TRBV7-2 with TRBJ2-6; D is undetermined. The CDR3 consists of 16 residues. Germline V CDR1 and CDR2: SGHTA, FQGNSA. V gave up 5 bases and J gave up 0 bases, with 11 bases separating them.

The chain couples TRBV13 to TRBJ2-7, with D perhaps matching TRBD1 (6 bases). The CDR3 spans 14 residues. CDR1 and CDR2 from the germline V gene are PRHDT and FYEKMQ (reference sequence). Trimming removed 5 bases from V and 7 bases from J, with 18 bases in between. The CDR3 DNA sequence: TGTGCCAGCAGCCCCGGGACACGGCGCCTAGAGCAGTACTTC. Protein: CASSPGTRRLEQYF.

The V call is TRBV15, the J call TRBJ1-2, with D unresolved. Looked up from germline, CDR1 is LNHNV and CDR2 is YYDKDF (reference sequence). This CDR3 region has 16 residues. V was pared by 0 bases and J by 2 bases, with 13 bases between. The CDR3 reads CATSRDQFAMNYGYTF. For the CDR3, the DNA is TGTGCCACCAGCAGAGATCAGTTTGCCATGAACTATGGCTACACCTTC.

This clone was counted a single time. The genes are TRBV5-4 and TRBJ1-2; the D gene is possibly TRBD1 (6 bases). The CDR3 covers 13 residues. The germline V gene encodes CDR1 SGHNT and CDR2 YYREEE (reference sequence). V lost 3 bases to trimming and J lost 3 bases, with 9 bases between them. CDR3 DNA sequence: TGTGCCAGCAGCTCGGGACAACACTATGGCTACACCTTC. It specifies CASSSGQHYGYTF. The full variable domain, its missing parts supplied by reference TRBV5-4 and TRBJ1-2, is ETGVTQSPTHLIKTRGQQVTLRCSSQSGHNTVSWYQQALGQGPQFIFQYYREEENGRGNFPPRFSGLQFPNYSSELNVNALELDDSALYLCASSSGQHYGYTFGSGTRLTVV.